One T cell receptor beta chain is described in this entry. This CDR3 is also generated by other DNA sequences in the sample. V gave up 0 bases and J gave up 0 bases; unmatched junction bases: 5. Germline loops: CDR1 MNHEY, CDR2 SVGAGI. The length of the CDR3 is 16 residues. This sample is part of a study of cytomegalovirus exposure and HLA in healthy donors. PCR involved 60 Vbeta and 13 Jbeta primers. TCRdb's table, derived via immunoSEQ multiplex PCR, lists solely in-frame clones and lacks some. The repertoire consists of around 190,000 clones, with 70% to 85% occurring once and the leading ten covering around 3.7%.

The sequenced sample was PBMCs. This clonotype was obtained from a man between 35 and 55 years old in good health and CMV-seropositive. The chain carries TRBV6-5 and TRBJ2-7, with 7 bases matching TRBD2. CDR3 residues: CASSYSISGSSYEQYF. CDR3 sequence (DNA): TGTGCCAGCAGTTACTCGATTAGCGGGTCCTCCTACGAGCAGTACTTC.